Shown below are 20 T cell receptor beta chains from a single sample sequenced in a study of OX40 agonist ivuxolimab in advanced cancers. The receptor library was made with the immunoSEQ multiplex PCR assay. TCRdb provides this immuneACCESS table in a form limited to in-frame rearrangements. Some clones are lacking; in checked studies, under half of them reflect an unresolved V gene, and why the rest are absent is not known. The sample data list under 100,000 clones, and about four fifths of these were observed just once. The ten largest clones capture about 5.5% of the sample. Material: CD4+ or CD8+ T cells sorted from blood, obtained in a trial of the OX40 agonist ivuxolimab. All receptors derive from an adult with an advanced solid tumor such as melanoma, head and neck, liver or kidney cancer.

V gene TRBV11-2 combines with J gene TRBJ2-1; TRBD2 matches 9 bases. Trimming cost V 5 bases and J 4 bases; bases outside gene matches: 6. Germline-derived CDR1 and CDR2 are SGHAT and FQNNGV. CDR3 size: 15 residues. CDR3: CASSNGLAGYNEQFF. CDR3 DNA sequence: TGTGCCAGCAGCAACGGCCTAGCGGGGTACAATGAGCAGTTCTTC.

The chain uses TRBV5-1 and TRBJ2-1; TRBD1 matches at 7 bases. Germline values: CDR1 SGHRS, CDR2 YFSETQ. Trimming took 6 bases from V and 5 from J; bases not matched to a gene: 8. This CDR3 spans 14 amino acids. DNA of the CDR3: TGCGCCAGCAAACCACCGGACAGGCACAATGAGCAGTTCTTC. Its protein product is CASKPPDRHNEQFF.

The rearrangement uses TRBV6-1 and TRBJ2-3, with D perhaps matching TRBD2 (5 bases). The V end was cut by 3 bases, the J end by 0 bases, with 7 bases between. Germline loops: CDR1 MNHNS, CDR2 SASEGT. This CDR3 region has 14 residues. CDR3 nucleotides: TGTGCCAGCAGTGATAGGACTAGCACAGATACGCAGTATTTT. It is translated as CASSDRTSTDTQYF.

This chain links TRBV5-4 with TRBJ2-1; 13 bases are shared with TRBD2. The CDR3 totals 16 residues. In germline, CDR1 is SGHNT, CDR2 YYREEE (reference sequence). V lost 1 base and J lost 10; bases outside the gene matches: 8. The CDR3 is CASSLLTSGGAQEQFF. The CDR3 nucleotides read TGTGCCAGCAGCTTGCTTACTAGCGGGGGGGCCCAAGAGCAGTTCTTC.

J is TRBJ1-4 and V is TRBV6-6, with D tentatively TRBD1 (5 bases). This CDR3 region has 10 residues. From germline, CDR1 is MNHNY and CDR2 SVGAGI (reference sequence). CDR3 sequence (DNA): TGTGCGCTTCGGACAGAAAAACTGTTTTTT. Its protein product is CALRTEKLFF.

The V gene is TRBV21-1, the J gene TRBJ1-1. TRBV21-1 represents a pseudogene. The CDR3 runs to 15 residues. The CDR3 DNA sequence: TGTGCCAGCAGCAAAGACCCCTTTTGGACGGCTGAAGCTTTCTTT. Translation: CASSKDPFWTAEAFF.

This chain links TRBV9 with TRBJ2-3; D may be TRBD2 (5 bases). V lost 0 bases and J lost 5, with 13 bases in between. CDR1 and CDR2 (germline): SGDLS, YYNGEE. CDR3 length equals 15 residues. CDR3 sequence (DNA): TGTGCCAGCAGCGTAGATCGGGTCGGAGGAGATACGCAGTATTTT. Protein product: CASSVDRVGGDTQYF.

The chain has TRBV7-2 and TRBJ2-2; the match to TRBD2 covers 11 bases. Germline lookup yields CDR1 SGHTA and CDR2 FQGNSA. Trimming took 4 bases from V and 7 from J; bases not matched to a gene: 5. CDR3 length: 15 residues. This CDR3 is CASSYSGRGGGELFF. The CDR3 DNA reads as TGTGCCAGCAGCTATAGCGGGAGGGGAGGCGGGGAGCTGTTTTTT.

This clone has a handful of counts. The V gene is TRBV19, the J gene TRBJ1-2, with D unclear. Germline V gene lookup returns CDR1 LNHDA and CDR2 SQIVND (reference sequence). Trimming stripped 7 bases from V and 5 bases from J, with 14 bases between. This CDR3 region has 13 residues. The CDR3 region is CASMQERSYGYTF. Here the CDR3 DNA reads TGTGCCAGTATGCAGGAACGCTCATATGGCTACACCTTC.

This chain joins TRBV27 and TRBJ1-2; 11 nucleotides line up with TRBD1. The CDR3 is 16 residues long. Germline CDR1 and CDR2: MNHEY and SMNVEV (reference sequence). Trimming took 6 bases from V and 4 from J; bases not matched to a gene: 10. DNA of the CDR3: TGTGCCAGCAGCCATAGAGGGACAGGGGGTTCCTATGGCTACACCTTC. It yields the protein CASSHRGTGGSYGYTF.

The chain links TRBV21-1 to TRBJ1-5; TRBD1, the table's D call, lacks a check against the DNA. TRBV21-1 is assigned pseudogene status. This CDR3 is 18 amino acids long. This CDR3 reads CASSINFSGTGLGQPQHF. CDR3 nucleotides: TGTGCCAGCAGCATCAATTTCTCCGGGACAGGGTTAGGGCAGCCCCAGCATTTT.

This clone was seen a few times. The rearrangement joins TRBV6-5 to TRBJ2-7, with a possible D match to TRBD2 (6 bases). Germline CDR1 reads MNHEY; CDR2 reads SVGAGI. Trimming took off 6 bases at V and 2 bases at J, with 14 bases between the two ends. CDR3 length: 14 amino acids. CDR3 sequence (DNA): TGTGCCAGCAGCTCAGCGGGTTACCCCTACGAGCAGTACTTC. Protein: CASSSAGYPYEQYF.

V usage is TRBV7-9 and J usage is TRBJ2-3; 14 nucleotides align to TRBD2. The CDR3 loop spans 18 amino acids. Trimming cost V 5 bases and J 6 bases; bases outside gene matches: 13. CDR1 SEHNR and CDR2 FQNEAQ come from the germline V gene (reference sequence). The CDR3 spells CASSIYTGTSGGIDTQYF. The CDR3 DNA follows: TGTGCCAGCAGCATCTACACCGGGACTAGCGGGGGTATCGATACGCAGTATTTT. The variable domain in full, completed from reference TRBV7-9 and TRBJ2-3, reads DTGVSQNPRHKITKRGQNVTFRCDPISEHNRLYWYRQTLGQGPEFLTYFQNEAQLEKSRLLSDRFSAERPKGSFSTLEIQRTEQGDSAMYLCASSIYTGTSGGIDTQYFGPGTRLTVL.

The CDR3 is CASSQAEAGWNNEQFF. CDR3 nucleotides: TGTGCCAGCAGCCAAGCTGAAGCGGGATGGAACAATGAGCAGTTCTTC. The gene calls are TRBV14 and TRBJ2-1; TRBD2 aligns across 7 bases. V lost 1 base to trimming and J lost 5 bases; unmatched junction nucleotides: 8. The germline V gene encodes CDR1 SGHDN and CDR2 FVKESK. The CDR3 has 16 residues.

The CDR3 bases are TGTGCCAGCAGCGTAGGTCAGCGGGAGTTGGGTGAGCAGTTCTTC. This gives the protein CASSVGQRELGEQFF. This chain joins TRBV9 and TRBJ2-1; TRBD2 agrees at 8 bases. V was clipped by 0 bases and J by 9 bases; unmatched bases: 8. CDR3 length: 15 residues. Germline loops: CDR1 SGDLS, CDR2 YYNGEE.

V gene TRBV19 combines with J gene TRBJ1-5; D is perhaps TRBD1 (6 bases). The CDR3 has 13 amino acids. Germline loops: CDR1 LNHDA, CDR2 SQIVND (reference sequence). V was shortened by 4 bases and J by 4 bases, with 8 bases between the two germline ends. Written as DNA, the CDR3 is TGTGCCAGTAGTAGGGACAAGAATCAGCCCCAGCATTTT. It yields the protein CASSRDKNQPQHF.

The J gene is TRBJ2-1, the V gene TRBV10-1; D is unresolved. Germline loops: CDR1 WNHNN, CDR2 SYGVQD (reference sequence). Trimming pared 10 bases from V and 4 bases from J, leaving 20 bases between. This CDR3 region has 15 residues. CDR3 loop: CATSFPRIRYNEQFF. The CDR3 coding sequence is TGCGCCACCTCATTCCCCAGGATACGGTACAATGAGCAGTTCTTC.

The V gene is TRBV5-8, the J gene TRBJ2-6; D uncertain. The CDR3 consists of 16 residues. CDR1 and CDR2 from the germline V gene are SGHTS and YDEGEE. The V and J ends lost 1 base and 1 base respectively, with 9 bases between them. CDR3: CASSLTGGSGANVLTF. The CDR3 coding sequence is TGTGCCAGCAGCTTGACTGGTGGGTCTGGGGCCAACGTCCTGACTTTC. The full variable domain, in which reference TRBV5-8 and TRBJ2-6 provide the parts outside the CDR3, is EAGVTQSPTHLIKTRGQQATLRCSPISGHTSVYWYQQALGLGLQFLLWYDEGEERNRGNFPPRFSGRQFPNYSSELNVNALELEDSALYLCASSLTGGSGANVLTFGAGSRLTVL.

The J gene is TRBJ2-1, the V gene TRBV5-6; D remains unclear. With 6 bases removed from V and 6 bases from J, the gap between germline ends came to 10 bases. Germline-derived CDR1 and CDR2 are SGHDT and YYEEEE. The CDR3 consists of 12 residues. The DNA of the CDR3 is TGTGCCAGCACGGATGTGGGCAATGAGCAGTTCTTC. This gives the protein CASTDVGNEQFF. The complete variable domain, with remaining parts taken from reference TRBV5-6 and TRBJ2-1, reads DAGVTQSPTHLIKTRGQQVTLRCSPKSGHDTVSWYQQALGQGPQFIFQYYEEEERQRGNFPDRFSGHQFPNYSSELNVNALLLGDSALYLCASTDVGNEQFFGPGTRLTVL.

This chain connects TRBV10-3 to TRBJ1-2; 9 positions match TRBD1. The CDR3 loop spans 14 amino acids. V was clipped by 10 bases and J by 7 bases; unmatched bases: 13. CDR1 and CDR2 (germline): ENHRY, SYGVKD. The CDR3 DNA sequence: TGTGCCACATTTTCGGACAGGGGTTCGAGTGGCTACACCTTC. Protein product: CATFSDRGSSGYTF.